Presented here are 19 T cell receptor beta chains from one specimen sequenced in a study of T cell repertoires in cytomegalovirus infection. Using its own MiXCR run on the reads, TCRdb lists one record per CDR3 protein. The table lists hundreds of thousands of distinct CDR3 sequences, less than 40% of them singletons. The sample was PBMCs. All receptors derive from a human donor in good health (CMV status not recorded). Some clones in this sample may be carry-over from other donors' samples.

The gene calls are TRBV7-2 and TRBJ1-6; D not resolved. Trimming removed 5 bases from V and 8 bases from J, with 7 bases in between. The CDR3 is 12 amino acids. CDR1 is SGHTA and CDR2 is FQGNSA in the germline V gene. CDR3 DNA sequence: TGTGCCAGCAGCAGAGACCATTCACCCCTCCACTTT. Protein product: CASSRDHSPLHF.

This clonotype has a handful of counts. This chain connects TRBV11-3 to TRBJ2-2; TRBD1 might be the D (6 bases). This CDR3 has 14 residues. V lost 4 bases and J lost 4, with 10 bases in between. CDR1 and CDR2 from the germline V gene are SGHNT and YENEEA. The CDR3 reads CASSSQGVTGELFF. The CDR3 DNA reads TGTGCCAGCAGCTCACAGGGTGTCACCGGGGAGCTGTTTTTT.

This clonotype has a count of ten or more. The chain recombines TRBV7-9 with TRBJ1-4; TRBD1 aligns across 9 bases. V lost 1 base, J lost 6 bases, and 3 bases stayed unmatched. The length of the CDR3 is 15 residues. Germline CDR1 is SEHNR and CDR2 is FQNEAQ (reference sequence). The CDR3 is CASSLGQGGDEKLFF. The CDR3 bases are TGTGCCAGCAGCTTAGGACAGGGGGGTGATGAAAAACTGTTTTTT.

This clonotype has more than one count but fewer than ten. The chain recombines TRBV7-9 with TRBJ1-2; tentatively, D is TRBD1 (6 bases). Germline values: CDR1 SEHNR, CDR2 FQNEAQ (reference sequence). The CDR3 covers 15 residues. V lost 2 bases and J 4 bases, leaving 14 bases between the germline ends. Here the CDR3 DNA reads TGTGCCAGCAGCTTATTCCCGGACAGTTCCTATGGCTACACCTTC. Translated: CASSLFPDSSYGYTF. Based on the CDR3 plus reference TRBV7-9 and TRBJ1-2, the full variable domain is DTGVSQNPRHKITKRGQNVTFRCDPISEHNRLYWYRQTLGQGPEFLTYFQNEAQLEKSRLLSDRFSAERPKGSFSTLEIQRTEQGDSAMYLCASSLFPDSSYGYTFGSGTRLTVV.

This clonotype has a handful of counts. The chain links TRBV7-8 to TRBJ2-1, with 7 bases fitting TRBD1. The CDR3 length is 16 residues. V was pared by 5 bases and J by 4 bases, with 11 bases of the junction left unmatched. Germline CDR1 and CDR2: SGHVS and FQNEAQ. For the CDR3, the DNA is TGTGCCAGCAGCCCCCCGAGACAGGGCCGATACAATGAGCAGTTCTTC. This codes for CASSPPRQGRYNEQFF.

About this clonotype itself: The CDR3 end shows no conserved phenylalanine or tryptophan, and so a read error is likely. The chain has TRBV7-8 and TRBJ2-1; 11 positions agree with TRBD2. The CDR3 covers 18 residues. Germline V gene data show CDR1 as SGHVS and CDR2 as FQNEAQ. V lost 2 bases to trimming and J lost 7 bases; unmatched junction nucleotides: 13. CDR3 bases: TGTGCCAGCAGCTTAAAAAAGGTAGCGGGAGGGCCTTTGAATGAGCAGTTCTTA. This encodes CASSLKKVAGGPLNEQFL.

This clonotype was seen many times. This sequence joins TRBV19 and TRBJ2-7, with D perhaps assigned TRBD1 or TRBD2 (5 bases each). The CDR3 length is 14 residues. Germline-derived CDR1 and CDR2 are LNHDA and SQIVND (reference sequence). V lost 6 bases, J lost 1 base, and 13 bases lay in between. CDR3 DNA sequence: TGTGCCAGTAGCCCCACGGGACGGTCCTACGAGCAGTACTTC. It encodes CASSPTGRSYEQYF.

This clonotype was observed many times. The chain employs TRBV28 and TRBJ1-5; D possibly corresponds to TRBD1 (6 bases). This CDR3 contains 15 residues. Germline CDR1 and CDR2: MDHEN and SYDVKM. Trimming removed 5 bases at V and 0 bases at J, with 11 bases between. The CDR3 loop is CASSPYRDSNQPQHF. Here the CDR3 DNA reads TGTGCCAGCAGTCCTTACAGGGATAGCAATCAGCCCCAGCATTTT.

The CDR3 DNA reads TGTGCCAGCAGGCGTTCCGGGCCGGGGGGACTATCCCAAGAGACCCAGTACTTC. Translation gives CASRRSGPGGLSQETQYF. The J gene is TRBJ2-5, the V gene TRBV6-1; 7 nucleotides align to TRBD2. V was pared by 6 bases and J by 1 base, with 17 bases of the junction left unmatched. Germline-derived CDR1 and CDR2 are MNHNS and SASEGT. The CDR3 covers 18 residues.

This rearrangement joins TRBV28 to TRBJ2-1; 9 bases are a match to TRBD2. Germline-derived CDR1 and CDR2 are MDHEN and SYDVKM. The CDR3 loop spans 12 amino acids. The J segment lost 14 bases and the V segment lost 5 bases, leaving 7 bases of the junction unmatched. The CDR3 here is CASSQLGLAEFF. The DNA of the CDR3 is TGTGCCAGCAGTCAATTGGGACTAGCAGAGTTCTTC. The full variable domain, in which reference TRBV28 and TRBJ2-1 provide the parts outside the CDR3, is DVKVTQSSRYLVKRTGEKVFLECVQDMDHENMFWYRQDPGLGLRLIYFSYDVKMKEKGDIPEGYSVSREKKERFSLILESASTNQTSMYLCASSQLGLAEFFGPGTRLTVL.

About this clonotype itself: This may be a read error, as it is one base from a much larger clone. The chain uses TRBV7-2 and TRBJ2-7; D uncertain. CDR3 size: 14 residues. CDR1 and CDR2 (germline): SGHTA, FQGNSA. CDR3 DNA: TGTGCCAGCATCTTAGGGTTGGGCAACTACGAGCAGTACTTC. Translated: CASILGLGNYEQYF.

This clonotype was seen more than once but under ten times. This sequence joins TRBV6-1 and TRBJ2-7; D is uncertain. The V gene lost 10 bases and the J gene lost 4 bases, with 8 bases spanning the gap. The CDR3 is 10 residues long. Germline CDR1 and CDR2: MNHNS and SASEGT. The CDR3 DNA reads TGTGCCACCATGGGATACGAGCAGTACTTC. As protein: CATMGYEQYF.

The chain links TRBV29-1 to TRBJ1-1; 8 bases are a match to TRBD1. The CDR3 loop spans 12 amino acids. V was clipped by 6 bases and J by 6 bases; unmatched bases: 6. CDR1 and CDR2 from the germline V gene are SQVTM and ANQGSEA. The CDR3 sequence is CSVQGESSEAFF. CDR3 coding DNA: TGCAGCGTACAGGGGGAAAGTTCTGAAGCTTTCTTT.

There are many counts of this clonotype. The V and J genes are TRBV7-6 and TRBJ1-1, with D possibly matching TRBD1 (5 bases). Trimming cost V 8 bases and J 3 bases, with 16 bases left between them. This CDR3 has 14 amino acids. The germline gives CDR1 SGHVS, CDR2 FNYEAQ. CDR3 in amino acids: CASHPFGGDTEAFF. As DNA, the CDR3 is TGTGCCAGCCACCCGTTCGGAGGGGACACTGAAGCTTTCTTT. Drawing the rest from reference TRBV7-6 and TRBJ1-1, the complete variable domain is GAGVSQSPRYKVTKRGQDVALRCDPISGHVSLYWYRQALGQGPEFLTYFNYEAQQDKSGLPNDRFSAERPEGSISTLTIQRTEQRDSAMYRCASHPFGGDTEAFFGQGTRLTVV.

The chain recombines TRBV20-1 with TRBJ2-7, with D maybe TRBD2 (6 bases). The CDR3 covers 14 residues. V gave up 0 bases and J gave up 5 bases, with 14 bases separating them. Germline-derived CDR1 and CDR2 are DFQATT and SNEGSKA (reference sequence). Here the CDR3 DNA reads TGCAGTGCTAGAGAGTGGGGGGACGAACACGAGCAGTACTTC. It encodes CSAREWGDEHEQYF.

V usage is TRBV19 and J usage is TRBJ2-1; D possibly corresponds to TRBD1 (6 bases). Trimming took 5 bases from V and 2 from J, leaving 13 bases between them. Germline CDR1 and CDR2: LNHDA and SQIVND (reference sequence). The length of the CDR3 is 15 residues. CDR3 bases: TGTGCCAGTAGTTCTCGGGACACTACCTACAATGAGCAGTTCTTC. Its translation is CASSSRDTTYNEQFF. Using reference TRBV19 and TRBJ2-1 for the parts outside the CDR3, the full variable domain is DGGITQSPKYLFRKEGQNVTLSCEQNLNHDAMYWYRQDPGQGLRLIYYSQIVNDFQKGDIAEGYSVSREKKESFPLTVTSAQKNPTAFYLCASSSRDTTYNEQFFGPGTRLTVL.

The chain recombines TRBV28 with TRBJ1-3, with unresolved D. Germline V gene sequence: CDR1 MDHEN, CDR2 SYDVKM. The CDR3 runs to 16 residues. Trimming removed 6 bases from V and 0 bases from J, with 15 bases in between. CDR3 sequence: CASSNGGKHSGNTIYF. Here the CDR3 DNA reads TGTGCCAGCAGCAACGGAGGGAAACACTCTGGAAACACCATATATTTT.

The chain recombines TRBV29-1 with TRBJ2-1; 14 nucleotides line up with TRBD2. The CDR3 contains 13 residues. Germline assignment: CDR1 SQVTM and CDR2 ANQGSEA. J was trimmed by 8 bases and V by 6 bases; bases with no gene match: 3. The CDR3 region has the DNA TGCAGCGTGCGACTAGCGGGAGGGGATGAGCAGTTCTTC. Protein product: CSVRLAGGDEQFF.

The chain employs TRBV11-2 and TRBJ1-3; 8 bases match TRBD1. The V segment lost 1 base and the J segment 2 bases; nucleotides outside the gene matches: 7. CDR1 and CDR2 (germline): SGHAT, FQNNGV. This CDR3 has 17 residues. The CDR3 coding sequence is TGTGCCAGCAGCTTAGCCCCCAGGGGGCTCACTGGAAACACCATATATTTT. Translating it yields CASSLAPRGLTGNTIYF.